This entry concerns a single T cell receptor beta chain. Antigen unknown. V was trimmed by 2 bases and J by 11 bases, leaving 12 bases between them. This CDR3 comprises 12 residues. CDR1 is SGHRS, CDR2 YFSETQ, per germline. The data stem from a study of cytomegalovirus exposure and HLA in healthy donors. Each donor was healthy, and each was a bone marrow donor. Findings of the study overall: From TCR beta sequences, most subjects' HLA-A and HLA-B alleles were reportedly predicted accurately.

PCR employed 60 Vbeta and 13 Jbeta primers. Only in-frame clones appear in the TCRdb table, and some are missing; sequencing was by immunoSEQ multiplex PCR. The sample consists of 200,000 or so clones, around four fifths of them appearing once. Sequencing was performed on PBMCs. The TCR sequence derives from a woman aged 18-29 years in good health and CMV-seronegative. The V call is TRBV5-1, the J call TRBJ2-3; tentative D call: TRBD2 (5 bases). The CDR3 bases are TGCGCCAGCAGCTTAGAAGGCGGAGGGCAGTATTTT. It translates to CASSLEGGGQYF. The full variable domain, completed using reference TRBV5-1 and TRBJ2-3, is KAGVTQTPRYLIKTRGQQVTLSCSPISGHRSVSWYQQTPGQGLQFLFEYFSETQRNKGNFPGRFSGRQFSNSRSEMNVSTLELGDSALYLCASSLEGGGQYFGPGTRLTVL.